The 21 T cell receptor beta chains in this list originate from one sample, sequenced in a study of blood T cell repertoires in COVID-19. Generated by immunoSEQ multiplex PCR, the TCRdb table keeps only in-frame clones and is missing some. The sample lists about 120,000 clones, around 80% seen once, with approximately 35% in the top ten. The sample comprised peripheral blood. Every receptor here comes from a man aged 35 to 55 with active or convalescent COVID-19.

The chain links TRBV2 to TRBJ2-3; D unresolved. V was cut by 4 bases and J by 1 base, with 9 bases left in between. Germline CDR1 and CDR2: SNHLY and FYNNEI. This CDR3 is 14 amino acids long. In DNA, the CDR3 is TGTGCCAGCAGTGCCTTAACACGCACAGATACGCAGTATTTT. Protein product: CASSALTRTDTQYF.

On this clone itself: Other nucleotide sequences from this sample produce the same CDR3. The chain couples TRBV19 to TRBJ2-7, with TRBD1 matching over 9 bases. Germline V gene lookup returns CDR1 LNHDA and CDR2 SQIVND (reference sequence). After removal of 1 base from V and 2 bases from J, the junction contained 3 bases not matched to a gene. The CDR3 has 15 amino acids. The CDR3 spells CASSIGRTGAYEQYF. CDR3 DNA sequence: TGTGCCAGTAGTATAGGAAGGACAGGGGCCTACGAGCAGTACTTC. Full variable domain (outside the CDR3, taken from reference TRBV19 and TRBJ2-7): DGGITQSPKYLFRKEGQNVTLSCEQNLNHDAMYWYRQDPGQGLRLIYYSQIVNDFQKGDIAEGYSVSREKKESFPLTVTSAQKNPTAFYLCASSIGRTGAYEQYFGPGTRLTVT.

The chain links TRBV15 to TRBJ1-5; 7 bases are shared with TRBD1. V was pared by 1 base and J by 4 bases, with 4 bases of the junction left unmatched. The CDR3 extends over 15 amino acids. CDR1 and CDR2 (germline): LNHNV, YYDKDF (reference sequence). The CDR3 protein is CATSRVDRVNQPQHF. The CDR3 bases are TGTGCCACCAGCAGAGTCGACAGGGTAAATCAGCCCCAGCATTTT.

V and J are TRBV7-4 and TRBJ1-1, with 8 bases identical to TRBD1. Trimming cost V 5 bases and J 1 base; bases outside gene matches: 6. Germline loops: CDR1 SGHVT, CDR2 SQSDAQ. This CDR3 is built from 15 residues. The DNA of the CDR3 is TGTGCCAGCAGCGTCTCGGGACAGGAGAACACTGAAGCTTTCTTT. Protein sequence: CASSVSGQENTEAFF.

The chain combines TRBV11-2 with TRBJ1-2, with 8 positions matching TRBD1. Germline V lookup: CDR1 SGHAT, CDR2 FQNNGV. This CDR3 has 15 residues. V was clipped by 1 base and J by 4 bases; unmatched bases: 5. The CDR3: CASSLVRTGSYGYTF. The CDR3 DNA reads as TGTGCCAGCAGCTTAGTTCGGACAGGGTCCTATGGCTACACCTTC.

This clone was observed a handful of times. The CDR3 is CASSLDRFGASNTGELFF. CDR3 DNA sequence: TGTGCCAGCAGCTTAGATCGATTTGGGGCGTCGAACACCGGGGAGCTGTTTTTT. The chain links TRBV11-3 to TRBJ2-2, with D possibly TRBD1 on 5 matching bases. Germline values: CDR1 SGHNT, CDR2 YENEEA. This CDR3 contains 18 residues. The ends were cut back, 0 bases at V and 0 bases at J, with 14 bases in the middle.

Regarding this clone: An end of the junction differs from the germline gene, which may be a read error. The chain has TRBV5-1 and TRBJ2-7; 9 positions agree with TRBD2. The CDR3 has 14 residues. CDR1 SGHRS and CDR2 YFSETQ come from the germline V gene. The CDR3 spells CASSFSGSSHEQYF. CDR3 coding DNA: TGCGCCAGCAGCTTTAGCGGGAGCTCCCACGAGCAGTACTTC.

V and J are TRBV12-2 and TRBJ2-7; TRBD2 reflects the table's D call only, with no check against the DNA. TRBV12-2 is a pseudogene. The CDR3 totals 15 residues. CDR3 amino acids: CASRIPGTGKYEQYF. For the CDR3, the DNA is TGTGCAAGTCGGATCCCAGGGACTGGGAAATACGAGCAGTACTTC.

The genes are TRBV28 and TRBJ2-5, with 7 bases matching TRBD2. The CDR3 has 15 amino acids. Looked up from germline, CDR1 is MDHEN and CDR2 is SYDVKM. V was clipped by 5 bases and J by 4 bases; unmatched bases: 10. CDR3 loop: CASSPYSGLGETQYF. In nucleotides, the CDR3 is TGTGCCAGCAGTCCGTACTCAGGACTAGGAGAGACCCAGTACTTC.

Only a few counts were recorded for this clone. V usage is TRBV3-1 (or the pseudogene TRBV3-2) and J usage is TRBJ1-1; a weak D match, TRBD1 (6 bases). V was pared by 3 bases and J by 3 bases, with 17 bases between. The CDR3 extends over 16 amino acids. Germline values: CDR1 LGHDT, CDR2 YNNKEL (reference sequence). In DNA, the CDR3 is TGTGCCAGCAGCCAGAGAAATGGACAGCTAGACACTGAAGCTTTCTTT. Protein product: CASSQRNGQLDTEAFF.

CDR3 in DNA: TGCGCCAGCAGCTTAAGCGGGGGGGCCTTGGAGACCCAGTACTTC. Protein: CASSLSGGALETQYF. The rearrangement joins TRBV4-1 to TRBJ2-5; 10 bases fit TRBD2. CDR3 length: 15 amino acids. J was trimmed by 5 bases and V by 5 bases; bases with no gene match: 8. Germline CDR1 and CDR2: MGHRA and YSYEKL.

This rearrangement joins TRBV28 to TRBJ1-2; D remains unclear. Germline CDR1 is MDHEN and CDR2 is SYDVKM. This CDR3 region has 16 residues. Trimming removed 6 bases from V and 3 bases from J, with 20 bases in between. This chain's CDR3 is CASSTAGALSDYGYTF. The CDR3 DNA reads as TGTGCCAGCAGCACCGCGGGCGCCCTATCGGACTATGGCTACACCTTC.

The genes are TRBV29-1 and TRBJ2-7; 15 nucleotides line up with TRBD2. Per germline, CDR1 SQVTM and CDR2 ANQGSEA. V lost 7 bases to trimming and J lost 3 bases; unmatched junction nucleotides: 7. The CDR3 is 15 residues long. CDR3 nucleotide sequence: TGCAGCGCTAGGACTAGCGGGAGGGCCAACTACGAGCAGTACTTC. This translates into CSARTSGRANYEQYF.

The gene calls are TRBV10-3 and TRBJ2-6; the D gene is possibly TRBD1 (6 bases). Germline V lookup: CDR1 ENHRY, CDR2 SYGVKD. V was shortened by 0 bases and J by 13 bases, with 13 bases between the two germline ends. The CDR3 spans 14 residues. The CDR3 region is CAISESGQGPVLTF. CDR3 sequence (DNA): TGTGCCATCAGTGAGTCAGGTCAGGGGCCTGTCCTGACTTTC.

The rearrangement joins TRBV6-5 to TRBJ1-2, with TRBD1 matching 7 bases. CDR1 and CDR2 from the germline V gene are MNHEY and SVGAGI. The CDR3 spans 13 residues. With 2 bases clipped from V and 3 bases from J, the junction kept 0 bases outside the gene matches. CDR3: CASSYTGDYGYTF. The DNA for the CDR3 is TGTGCCAGCAGTTACACAGGGGACTATGGCTACACCTTC.

The CDR3 sequence is CASSPGTGPLTNYGYTF. The CDR3 DNA is TGCGCCAGCAGCCCCGGGACAGGTCCCCTTACTAACTATGGCTACACCTTC. The rearrangement joins TRBV4-1 to TRBJ1-2, with 8 bases lining up with TRBD1. V shed 4 bases and J 0 bases; nucleotides not matched to a gene: 10. This CDR3 region has 17 residues. Germline CDR1 is MGHRA and CDR2 is YSYEKL.

V usage is TRBV27 and J usage is TRBJ2-6; D gene uncertain. Trimming cost V 6 bases and J 4 bases, with 7 bases left between them. From germline, CDR1 is MNHEY and CDR2 SMNVEV (reference sequence). There are 13 residues in the CDR3. CDR3 sequence reads: CASRAAGANVLTF. CDR3 coding DNA: TGTGCCAGCAGGGCGGCGGGGGCCAACGTCCTGACTTTC.

This chain uses TRBV29-1 with TRBJ2-7; D possibly corresponds to TRBD1 (7 bases). The germline V and J ends were trimmed by 7 bases and 5 bases, with 15 bases remaining between them. In germline, CDR1 is SQVTM, CDR2 ANQGSEA. The CDR3 is 12 residues long. CDR3: CSAWTGGDEQYF. CDR3 DNA sequence: TGCAGCGCCTGGACAGGCGGGGACGAGCAGTACTTC.

This chain connects TRBV30 to TRBJ2-6, with 10 bases aligning to TRBD1. Germline assignment: CDR1 GTSNPN and CDR2 SVGIG (reference sequence). The CDR3 is 19 amino acids. V was pared by 2 bases and J by 0 bases, with 10 bases of the junction left unmatched. Here the CDR3 DNA reads TGTGCCTGGAGTTTGGTGACAGGGGGCCCCAGCTCTGGGGCCAACGTCCTGACTTTC. Translated: CAWSLVTGGPSSGANVLTF.

The CDR3 nucleotides read TGTGCCAGCAGCACTCTCTACGAGCAGTACTTC. It is translated as CASSTLYEQYF. This chain connects TRBV7-6 to TRBJ2-7; D gene uncertain. Germline lookup yields CDR1 SGHVS and CDR2 FNYEAQ. With 5 bases removed from V and 3 bases from J, the gap between germline ends came to 5 bases. This CDR3 contains 11 residues. The whole variable domain, filled in from reference TRBV7-6 and TRBJ2-7, reads GAGVSQSPRYKVTKRGQDVALRCDPISGHVSLYWYRQALGQGPEFLTYFNYEAQQDKSGLPNDRFSAERPEGSISTLTIQRTEQRDSAMYRCASSTLYEQYFGPGTRLTVT.

The chain is built from TRBV15 and TRBJ2-3; TRBD2 agrees at 7 bases. Germline CDR1 reads LNHNV; CDR2 reads YYDKDF (reference sequence). Trimming cost V 3 bases and J 4 bases; bases outside gene matches: 7. The CDR3 totals 15 residues. The CDR3 DNA is TGTGCCACCAGCAGCGGCGGGAGCCTTGCAGATACGCAGTATTTT. Translating it yields CATSSGGSLADTQYF.